A selection of T cell receptor beta chains follows, all from one sample in a study of blood T cell repertoires in COVID-19. The assay was immunoSEQ multiplex PCR, and TCRdb's table has in-frame clones only and misses some. The sample shows almost 65,000 clones, 88% of them seen only once. The sequencing input was PBMCs or T cells enriched from blood (not recorded which). These receptors were obtained from a woman aged 40 to 49 who had recovered from COVID-19. Each CDR3 is given with its conserved first and last residue. D genes are given only for firm matches. The size of a clone is reported for some rows only, either as once, few or many, or as a class for expanded clones.

cdr3_aa cdr3_nt clone_size j_call d_call v_call
CASTRAGGADTQYF TGTGCCAGCACCCGTGCGGGGGGGGCAGATACGCAGTATTTT NA TRBJ2-3 TRBD2 TRBV5-8
CASSLGPGDTEAFF TGCGCCAGCAGCTTGGGCCCGGGTGACACTGAAGCTTTCTTT NA TRBJ1-1 NA TRBV5-1
CASSHGNTIYF TGTGCCAGCAGCCATGGAAACACCATATATTTT NA TRBJ1-3 NA TRBV2
CASSLLASNQPQHF TGTGCCAGCAGCTTGTTGGCTAGCAATCAGCCCCAGCATTTT NA TRBJ1-5 NA TRBV5-6
CASSPPGRGQETQYF TGTGCCAGCTCACCCCCAGGCAGGGGGCAAGAGACCCAGTACTTC NA TRBJ2-5 TRBD1 TRBV18
CASRLIAGGQETQYF TGTGCCAGCAGGTTAATAGCGGGGGGCCAAGAGACCCAGTACTTC NA TRBJ2-5 TRBD2 TRBV27
CASSQDNGNGGNTIYF TGCGCCAGCAGCCAAGATAACGGTAACGGTGGAAACACCATATATTTT NA TRBJ1-3 NA TRBV4-1
CASSVRMAGNTEAFF TGTGCCAGCAGTGTTCGCATGGCGGGGAACACTGAAGCTTTCTTT NA TRBJ1-1 NA TRBV2
CASSLGNQPQHF TGTGCCAGCTCGCTAGGCAATCAGCCCCAGCATTTT NA TRBJ1-5 NA TRBV2
CASSQDQAEETQYF TGTGCCAGCAGCCAAGATCAGGCAGAAGAGACCCAGTACTTC NA TRBJ2-5 NA TRBV4-2
CASSEVRGTYGNTIYF TGTGCCAGCAGTGAAGTGAGGGGGACATATGGAAACACCATATATTTT NA TRBJ1-3 NA TRBV6-1
CASTYGGNTEAFF TGTGCCAGCACCTACGGAGGGAACACTGAAGCTTTCTTT few TRBJ1-1 NA TRBV6-5
CASSIAANDTEAFF TGTGCCAGCAGCATCGCGGCTAATGACACTGAAGCTTTCTTT NA TRBJ1-1 NA TRBV5-6
CASSSDYEQYF TGCGCCAGCAGCTCAGACTACGAGCAGTACTTC NA TRBJ2-7 NA TRBV5-1
CASSFGQGHYGYTF TGTGCCAGCAGCTTCGGACAGGGGCACTATGGCTACACCTTC NA TRBJ1-2 TRBD1 TRBV7-9
CASSQDVGTGAQYSNQPQHF TGCGCCAGCAGCCAAGACGTCGGGACAGGGGCCCAGTATAGCAATCAGCCCCAGCATTTT few TRBJ1-5 TRBD1 TRBV4-1
CASSLVQGLNTEAFF TGTGCCAGCAGCTTAGTTCAGGGGCTGAACACTGAAGCTTTCTTT few TRBJ1-1 NA TRBV11-2
CASTRGTSTDTQYF TGTGCCAGTACCAGGGGAACTAGCACAGATACGCAGTATTTT NA TRBJ2-3 NA TRBV19
CASSLRVWGTSMSNEQFF TGTGCCAGCAGCTTAAGAGTTTGGGGGACTAGCATGTCAAATGAGCAGTTCTTC NA TRBJ2-1 TRBD2 TRBV7-9
CASSSSPPGFETQYF TGTGCCAGCAGTTCGAGCCCACCGGGGTTTGAGACCCAGTACTTC NA TRBJ2-5 NA TRBV2
CASSQTSGGFVHEQFF TGTGCCAGCAGTCAGACTAGCGGGGGGTTCGTGCATGAGCAGTTCTTC NA TRBJ2-1 TRBD2 TRBV11-3
CASSLAASGGDTQYF TGTGCCAGCAGCTTAGCGGCTAGCGGGGGAGATACGCAGTATTTT NA TRBJ2-3 TRBD2 TRBV11-2
CASTRGTLAYGYTF TGTGCCAGCACCAGGGGTACTCTGGCCTATGGCTACACCTTC NA TRBJ1-2 NA TRBV6-5
CASSADSTTLKWTEAFF TGTGCCAGCAGTGCGGACAGCACCACCTTAAAATGGACTGAAGCTTTCTTT NA TRBJ1-1 NA TRBV25-1
CASSFGQNYGYTF TGCGCCAGCAGCTTTGGACAGAACTATGGCTACACCTTC NA TRBJ1-2 NA TRBV5-1
CASSLAVGPRPQRNTEAFF TGTGCCAGCAGCTTAGCGGTGGGGCCAAGGCCTCAAAGGAACACTGAAGCTTTCTTT NA TRBJ1-1 NA TRBV7-9
CASSPEQGDYGYTF TGTGCCAGCTCACCAGAACAGGGCGACTATGGCTACACCTTC NA TRBJ1-2 NA TRBV18
CASSLRPAQGTTDTQYF TGTGCCAGCAGCTTGCGTCCTGCCCAGGGTACCACAGATACGCAGTATTTT NA TRBJ2-3 NA TRBV5-5
CASSWAGQDYGYTF TGCGCCAGCAGCTGGGCGGGACAGGACTATGGCTACACCTTC NA TRBJ1-2 TRBD1 TRBV5-1
CSVAITGGRRYGYTF TGCAGCGTAGCTATAACAGGGGGCCGACGTTATGGCTACACCTTC NA TRBJ1-2 TRBD1 TRBV29-1
CASSRSASAGSYNEQFF TGTGCCAGCAGCCGATCCGCTAGCGCGGGCTCCTACAATGAGCAGTTCTTC NA TRBJ2-1 NA TRBV7-3
CASSAWTDTGELFF TGCGCCAGCAGCGCCTGGACAGACACCGGGGAGCTGTTTTTT NA TRBJ2-2 NA TRBV5-1
CASRGTGYGSPLHF TGTGCCAGCAGGGGAACAGGGTACGGGTCACCCCTCCACTTT NA TRBJ1-6 NA TRBV6-5
CAIGGTGNGNNSPLHF TGTGCCATCGGCGGGACAGGCAATGGAAATAATTCACCCCTCCACTTT NA TRBJ1-6 TRBD1 TRBV10-3
CATNSGQIAWNQHF TGTGCCACCAACTCGGGACAGATAGCATGGAACCAGCATTTT NA TRBJ1-5 TRBD1 TRBV19
CSVREVATAYGYTF TGCAGCGTTCGGGAGGTAGCTACCGCCTATGGCTACACCTTC NA TRBJ1-2 NA TRBV29-1
CASSDPRGDTQYF TGTGCCAGCAGCGACCCCCGGGGAGATACGCAGTATTTT NA TRBJ2-3 NA TRBV5-5
CASSLNRETDTQYF TGCGCCAGCAGCTTAAATAGGGAGACAGATACGCAGTATTTT NA TRBJ2-3 NA TRBV5-1
CASSSFSGQGKYQPQHF TGTGCCAGTAGTAGTTTTTCGGGACAGGGGAAATATCAGCCCCAGCATTTT NA TRBJ1-5 TRBD1 TRBV19
CASSPRTSGTYEQYF TGTGCCAGCAGCCCTAGGACTAGCGGCACCTACGAGCAGTACTTC NA TRBJ2-7 TRBD2 TRBV7-2
CASSQQSRDFNEKLFF TGTGCCAGCAGCCAACAATCCCGGGACTTTAATGAAAAACTGTTTTTT once TRBJ1-4 NA TRBV4-2
CSVGGSRGQGTDTQYF TGCAGCGTTGGAGGTAGTAGGGGACAGGGCACAGATACGCAGTATTTT NA TRBJ2-3 TRBD1 TRBV29-1
CASSLRTSGGPTGELFF TGTGCCAGCAGTCTTCGGACTAGCGGGGGGCCCACCGGGGAGCTGTTTTTT NA TRBJ2-2 TRBD2 TRBV27
CASSSRTGSMDYEQYF TGTGCCAGCAGCTCTAGGACAGGTTCTATGGACTACGAGCAGTACTTC once TRBJ2-7 TRBD1 TRBV11-3